This paragraph covers one TCR beta chain sequence. What it binds is unknown. Different DNA sequences within this sample yield the same CDR3. The data derive from a study of shared clonotypes between healthy human individuals. Study summary: A few men and a couple of women, aged 18 to 49, were donors. CD4 naive cells filled three plates per donor, CD4 memory three, CD8 naive two and CD8 memory one. Study observations and caveats: Few donors limited the genetic and exposure-history diversity represented. In general, naive subsets displayed greater estimated richness than memory subsets did.

Data came from immunoSEQ multiplex PCR; TCRdb stores just in-frame clones and leaves some out. In the table there are around 700,000 clones, about three quarters of which are singletons. Looked up from germline, CDR1 is LNHDA and CDR2 is SQIVND (reference sequence). V shed 4 bases, J shed 4 bases, and the junction held 4 bases outside the gene matches. This CDR3 contains 14 residues. Sequencing was done on a sample of memory CD4+ T cells sorted from blood. Specified subset: CD45RA-negative fraction. The receptor was derived from a woman between 25 and 40 years old in good health. V is TRBV19 and J is TRBJ1-1, with 9 positions matching TRBD1. CDR3 nucleotides: TGTGCCAGTAGTACACAGGGGGCGGGCACTGAAGCTTTCTTT. Amino acid sequence: CASSTQGAGTEAFF.